Listed below are T cell receptor beta chains from one sample, sequenced in a study of T cells in Graves' hyperthyroidism and ophthalmopathy. TCRdb reprocessed the multiplex PCR reads with MiXCR, giving one entry per CDR3 protein. The repertoire includes more than 300,000 distinct CDR3 sequences, approximately 15% of them detected once, and approximately 25% sits in the top ten. The source material was blood. Every receptor here comes from a woman in her twenties or thirties with Graves' hyperthyroidism. The CDR3 runs from the conserved cysteine through the conserved F or W. D genes are given only for firm matches. The size field is filled for only some rows; it gives once, few, many or a size class.

CDR3nt,CDR3aa,v_gene,d_gene,j_gene,abundance
TGTGCCAGCAGCCATGAGCGCGGCAGAAACTTCTATGGCTACACCTTC,CASSHERGRNFYGYTF,TRBV3-1,-,TRBJ1-2,-
TGTGCCAGCAGTAAACAGGGGAACAATCAGCCCCAGCATTTT,CASSKQGNNQPQHF,TRBV12-3/TRBV12-4,TRBD1,TRBJ1-5,many
TGTGCCAGCAGATACCTCAGACTAGCGGGAACTGGCAATGAGCAGTTCTTC,CASRYLRLAGTGNEQFF,TRBV28,TRBD2,TRBJ2-1,many
TGTGCCAGCACCTTAACCCGAGGAGGTTCACCCCTCCACTTT,CASTLTRGGSPLHF,TRBV12-3/TRBV12-4,-,TRBJ1-6,few
TGCAGTGCTAGGCAGGGGGCCGTGAACACTGAAGCTTTCTTT,CSARQGAVNTEAFF,TRBV20-1,TRBD1,TRBJ1-1,many
TGTGCCAGCAGTTACCGGCAGGGGAAGAACACTGAAGCTTTCTTT,CASSYRQGKNTEAFF,TRBV6-2/TRBV6-3,-,TRBJ1-1,many
TGTGCCAGCAGTAGACAGGAAAATCAGCCCCAGCATTTT,CASSRQENQPQHF,TRBV6-1,-,TRBJ1-5,many
TGTGCCAGCTCACGGAATTCAAAGCCGAGCTCCTACAATGAGCAGTTCTTC,CASSRNSKPSSYNEQFF,TRBV18,-,TRBJ2-1,few
TGTGCCTGGAATGTAATGGGGGGCCTCAACACTGAAGCTTTCTTT,CAWNVMGGLNTEAFF,TRBV30,-,TRBJ1-1,few
TGCGCCAGCAGCCAAGATTTCCCTAGCATCGGGACCCAGTACTTC,CASSQDFPSIGTQYF,TRBV4-3,-,TRBJ2-5,-
TGCGCCAGCAGCTTGGCCCGGGGGGGGAGTCTACGGAACTATGGCTACACCTTC,CASSLARGGSLRNYGYTF,TRBV5-1,-,TRBJ1-2,few
TGCAGCGTTCGTCGCGCATCCTCGGAAAAACTGTTTTTT,CSVRRASSEKLFF,TRBV29-1,-,TRBJ1-4,-
TGTGCCAGCAGCGTAAGGGGGACTAGCGGGAACGAGCAGTACTTC,CASSVRGTSGNEQYF,TRBV7-2,TRBD2,TRBJ2-7,-
TGTGCCAGCATTCGGACAGGGGTCGGCAATCAGCCCCAGCATTTT,CASIRTGVGNQPQHF,TRBV12-3/TRBV12-4,TRBD1,TRBJ1-5,many
TGTGCCAGCCATCCGCCCGCGGGGGGCACTGAAGCTTTCTTT,CASHPPAGGTEAFF,TRBV6-1,-,TRBJ1-1,-
TGTGCCAGCAGCTCACCGTTCGACGAGCAGTACTTC,CASSSPFDEQYF,TRBV7-2,-,TRBJ2-7,many
TGTGCCAGCAGTGGGTCTAGCGGGAGCGTGAACACAGATACGCAGTATTTT,CASSGSSGSVNTDTQYF,TRBV2,TRBD2,TRBJ2-3,once
TGTGCCAGCTCACCAACAGGGGGGACCTATAATTCACCCCTCCACTTT,CASSPTGGTYNSPLHF,TRBV18,TRBD1,TRBJ1-6,few
TGTGCCAGCAGTTACGTAGGGGAAACCTACCAAGAGACCCAGCACTTC,CASSYVGETYQETQHF,TRBV6-2/TRBV6-3,-,TRBJ2-5,-
TGTGCCAGCAGCTTAAATAAGGACGGGGAGCTGTTTTTT,CASSLNKDGELFF,TRBV7-2,-,TRBJ2-2,-
TGTGCCACCAGCGCCAACCTGGGACTGATTGAGGGGCAGTACTTC,CATSANLGLIEGQYF,TRBV15,-,TRBJ2-7,-
TGTGCCAGCAGACCGGGGGTGAAGGCCCAACCCTTTAACACCGGGGAGCTGTTTTTT,CASRPGVKAQPFNTGELFF,TRBV7-9,-,TRBJ2-2,-
TGTGCCAGCAGTTCGCAAGCGGGAGTTGGCTACAATGAGCAGTTCTTC,CASSSQAGVGYNEQFF,TRBV28,TRBD2,TRBJ2-1,many
TGTGCCAGCAGCGGGGGACCCCCACACAATGAGCAGTTCTTC,CASSGGPPHNEQFF,TRBV11-3,-,TRBJ2-1,many
TGCGCCAGCAGTTTGGGACAGGCCACTGAAGCTTTCTTT,CASSLGQATEAFF,TRBV5-1,TRBD1,TRBJ1-1,many
TGCAGTGCTAGAGGGGGGCAGGGGGTCTACGAGCAGTACTTC,CSARGGQGVYEQYF,TRBV20-1,TRBD1,TRBJ2-7,many
TGCAGTGCTAGTAACCCGCTCGCCGAGCAGTACTTC,CSASNPLAEQYF,TRBV20-1,-,TRBJ2-7,few
TGTGCCAGCAGTTATCTACTCGGGGTGGATAGCAATCAGCCCCAGCATTTT,CASSYLLGVDSNQPQHF,TRBV6-1,-,TRBJ1-5,many
TGTGCCAGCAGACGTTGGGGGGCAGATACGCAGTATTTT,CASRRWGADTQYF,TRBV27,-,TRBJ2-3,many
TGTGCCAGCAGCGTCGGGGGGGGAAAGACCCAGTACTTC,CASSVGGGKTQYF,TRBV7-2,TRBD2,TRBJ2-5,few
TGCGCCAGCAGCTTGACTAGCTACGCAAGTGAGCAGTTCTTC,CASSLTSYASEQFF,TRBV5-1,-,TRBJ2-1,many
TGTGCCAGCAGTTCTCACCGGGACTTATTACCCTACGAGCAGTACTTC,CASSSHRDLLPYEQYF,TRBV12-3/TRBV12-4,-,TRBJ2-7,many
TGCGCCAGCAGCTTGGTAGCGACTAGCGGGCAGCAGTTCTTC,CASSLVATSGQQFF,TRBV5-1,TRBD2,TRBJ2-1,-
TGTGCCAGCAGTTTAATCCCGCTAGCGGGAGGGCCAGGCGGGGAGCTGTTTTTT,CASSLIPLAGGPGGELFF,TRBV28,TRBD2,TRBJ2-2,few
TGTGCCAGCAGCTTTTTGGCTAGCGGGACAGATACGCAGTATTTT,CASSFLASGTDTQYF,TRBV7-3,TRBD2,TRBJ2-3,many
TGTGCCAGCAGCGTCCCGGGGGGTGCGGGAGATACGCAGTATTTT,CASSVPGGAGDTQYF,TRBV9,TRBD2,TRBJ2-3,-
TGTGCCATCAGTGAGTCGCCCGTACCCTACGAGCAGTACTTC,CAISESPVPYEQYF,TRBV10-3,-,TRBJ2-7,-
TGCGCCAGCAGCCAAGACCGGCTATTCCGAGAGACCCAGTACTTC,CASSQDRLFRETQYF,TRBV4-1,-,TRBJ2-5,few
TGTGCCAGCAGTGCCCTCACTGAAGCTTTCTTT,CASSALTEAFF,TRBV2,-,TRBJ1-1,many
TGTGCCAGCAGTCGATACAGGGTTAGCACAGATACGCAGTATTTT,CASSRYRVSTDTQYF,TRBV5-6,-,TRBJ2-3,few
TGTGCCAGCAGCCGTAGCGGACCGAACACCGGGGAGCTGTTTTTT,CASSRSGPNTGELFF,TRBV6-2/TRBV6-3,-,TRBJ2-2,few
TGTGCCAGCACCTCGTACACCGGGGAGCTGTTTTTT,CASTSYTGELFF,TRBV12-3/TRBV12-4,-,TRBJ2-2,many
TGCGCCAGCAGCCTACTCCTGGTAGCGGAAAAAAACATTCAGTACTTC,CASSLLLVAEKNIQYF,TRBV4-1,-,TRBJ2-4,-
TGCAGTGCTAGGCGTGTAGGGTCTACCACAGATACGCAGTATTTT,CSARRVGSTTDTQYF,TRBV20-1,-,TRBJ2-3,many
TGCAGTGCTAGTCGTCCTAGCGGGAGAGATGAGCAGTTCTTC,CSASRPSGRDEQFF,TRBV20-1,TRBD2,TRBJ2-1,-
TGTGCCAGCAGTTCCCCTTCGGCAGGGAAAGAGACCCAGTACTTC,CASSSPSAGKETQYF,TRBV28,-,TRBJ2-5,many
TGTGCCAGCAGTTACTCCATCCGCGAGCAGTACTTC,CASSYSIREQYF,TRBV6-5,-,TRBJ2-7,many
TGCAGTGCTAGGGGCGGGAGTCAAACAGATACGCAGTATTTT,CSARGGSQTDTQYF,TRBV20-1,TRBD2,TRBJ2-3,many
TGTGCCAGTAGTATAGAAACCTACCAGGGCGCCGGGGAGCTGTTTTTT,CASSIETYQGAGELFF,TRBV19,-,TRBJ2-2,-
TGTGCCAGCAGTTTATCTCGTCCGGGAGCCCCCACCACAGATACGCAGTATTTT,CASSLSRPGAPTTDTQYF,TRBV28,-,TRBJ2-3,many
TGTGCCAGCAGCTTAGCTGTCACAGATACGCAGTATTTT,CASSLAVTDTQYF,TRBV7-2,-,TRBJ2-3,-
TGTGCCAGTAGTGTTGGGGGTCAGACCTACAATGAGCAGTTCTTC,CASSVGGQTYNEQFF,TRBV19,-,TRBJ2-1,few